A selection of T cell receptor beta chains follows, all from one sample in a study of cytomegalovirus exposure and HLA in healthy donors. Generated by immunoSEQ multiplex PCR, the TCRdb table keeps only in-frame clones and is missing some. The sample lists some 70,000 clones, over 95% seen once, with under 2.5% in the top ten. The specimen sequenced was PBMCs. The receptors originated from a man in his late teens or twenties in good health and CMV-seronegative. The CDR3 runs from the conserved cysteine through the conserved F or W. A D gene is named only where the DNA matches it firmly. Size tells how often a clone was seen (once, few, many) or the class of an expanded clone, and some rows leave it out.

size	J	D	length	V	DNA	CDR3
.	TRBJ1-1	TRBD1	13	TRBV4-1	TGCGCCAGCTCGGACAGGCTTAACACTGAAGCTTTCTTT	CASSDRLNTEAFF
.	TRBJ1-1	TRBD1	13	TRBV2	TGTGCCAGAACGACAGGGGTGAACACTGAAGCTTTCTTT	CARTTGVNTEAFF
.	TRBJ2-3	.	13	TRBV5-1	TGCGCCAGCAGCGACCCCTCGGGATGGGAGCAGTATTTT	CASSDPSGWEQYF
.	TRBJ1-1	.	12	TRBV11-2	TGTGCCAGCAGCTTATTTGGCGGTGAAGCTTTCTTT	CASSLFGGEAFF
once	TRBJ1-2	.	10	TRBV20-1	TGCAGTGTGGGAGGCTATGGCTACACCTTC	CSVGGYGYTF
.	TRBJ2-7	TRBD2	15	TRBV29-1	TGCAGCGTTCGGGGGACTAGCGGCAGGCCCTACGAGCAGTACTTC	CSVRGTSGRPYEQYF
.	TRBJ1-2	.	17	TRBV9	TGTGCCAGCAGCGTAGGGGAGGGATCGGCTCCCTTCTATGGCTACACCTTC	CASSVGEGSAPFYGYTF
.	TRBJ2-7	.	14	TRBV27	TGTGCCAGCAGTGCGGGGACAGCCCGTTACGAGCAGTACTTC	CASSAGTARYEQYF
once	TRBJ2-2	TRBD2	18	TRBV13	TGTGCCAGCAGCTTAGGCCCGAGACTAGCGGGTTACACCGGGGAGCTGTTTTTT	CASSLGPRLAGYTGELFF
.	TRBJ2-3	.	15	TRBV7-9	TGTGCCAGCAGCTGGGGAACTAGGAGTATAGATACGCAGTATTTT	CASSWGTRSIDTQYF
.	TRBJ2-7	.	12	TRBV6-1	TGTGCCAGCAGGCGGCGGGGCGACGAGCAGTACTTC	CASRRRGDEQYF
.	TRBJ2-6	TRBD2	16	TRBV10-3	TGTGCCATCAGTGAGTCGGCGGGGGCTGGGGCCAACGTCCTGACTTTC	CAISESAGAGANVLTF
.	TRBJ2-7	.	15	TRBV11-1	TGTGCCAGCAGCTTATCCTCTGTTTCCTCCTACGAGCAGTACTTC	CASSLSSVSSYEQYF
.	TRBJ1-2	.	14	TRBV6-5	TGTGCCAGCAAGTCTGAGGACAGAAACTATGGCTACACCTTC	CASKSEDRNYGYTF
.	TRBJ2-1	.	15	TRBV6-1	TGTGCCAGCAGTGTCCCGGGTCGCCGGGGCAATGAGCAGTTCTTC	CASSVPGRRGNEQFF
.	TRBJ1-4	TRBD1	13	TRBV27	TGTGCCAGCAGGACAGGGTATGATGAAAAACTGTTTTTT	CASRTGYDEKLFF
.	TRBJ2-6	.	18	TRBV27	TGTGCCAGCAGTTTCGCCGCAGGGACTTTAACTGGGGCCAACGTCCTGACTTTC	CASSFAAGTLTGANVLTF
.	TRBJ1-1	.	16	TRBV4-1	TGCGCCAGCAGCCAAGCCGCAGACAGGAGGAACACTGAAGCTTTCTTT	CASSQAADRRNTEAFF
.	TRBJ1-1	TRBD1	15	TRBV5-1	TGCGCCAGCAGCTGGACAGGGGAACCAAACACTGAAGCTTTCTTT	CASSWTGEPNTEAFF
.	TRBJ1-1	.	13	TRBV5-5	TGTGCCAGCAGCCCCAGGATGAACACTGAAGCTTTCTTT	CASSPRMNTEAFF
.	TRBJ1-5	TRBD1	15	TRBV9	TGTGCCAGCAGCGCCTCGGGACAGGGGTATCAGCCCCAGCATTTT	CASSASGQGYQPQHF
.	TRBJ2-7	.	13	TRBV9	TGTGCCAGCAGCGTGGCGACTAGGGACGAGCAGTACTTC	CASSVATRDEQYF
once	TRBJ2-7	TRBD2	16	TRBV6-6	TGTGCCAGCAGTTACCTTTCTAGCGGGACTACCTACGAGCAGTACTTC	CASSYLSSGTTYEQYF
once	TRBJ1-2	.	14	TRBV27	TGTGCCAGCAGTTTAATAGATTCTAACTATGGCTACACCTTC	CASSLIDSNYGYTF
.	TRBJ2-7	TRBD1	13	TRBV7-9	TGTGCCAGCTCCGACAGGGGGCCCTACGAGCAGTACTTC	CASSDRGPYEQYF
.	TRBJ1-1	TRBD1	17	TRBV5-1	TGCGCCAGCAGCTTGGTGGCGGACAGGGGGGTAGAGACTGAAGCTTTCTTT	CASSLVADRGVETEAFF
.	TRBJ1-1	.	16	TRBV27	TGTGCCAGCAGTTTCTCCGGCAGGGTCCTGAACACTGAAGCTTTCTTT	CASSFSGRVLNTEAFF
.	TRBJ1-4	TRBD1	14	TRBV5-1	TGCGCCAGCAGCTTGGTGACAGGGAAAGAAAAACTGTTTTTT	CASSLVTGKEKLFF
.	TRBJ2-1	.	14	TRBV2	TGTGCCAGCAGTGTCGTGGAACAGGGAGGGGAGCAGTTCTTC	CASSVVEQGGEQFF
.	TRBJ2-3	.	15	TRBV6-5	TGTGCCAGCAGCTACAGCGGAGAGGGGGCAGATACGCAGTATTTT	CASSYSGEGADTQYF
once	TRBJ2-7	.	14	TRBV28	TGTGCCAGCAGTTTACAGGGGCACTCCTACGAGCAGTACTTC	CASSLQGHSYEQYF
.	TRBJ1-1	.	12	TRBV30	TGTGCCTGGAGTCGACGGGTAGCCGAAGCTTTCTTT	CAWSRRVAEAFF
once	TRBJ2-1	TRBD2	14	TRBV7-2	TGTGCCAGCAGCCCCACGGGACTAGTCAATGAGCAGTTCTTC	CASSPTGLVNEQFF
.	TRBJ2-5	.	16	TRBV27	TGTGCCAGCAGTTTATCTGCCCCCACAGGTTGGGAGACCCAGTACTTC	CASSLSAPTGWETQYF
.	TRBJ1-1	.	15	TRBV18	TGTGCCAGCTCACCTTCAGGGTTGTTAGACACTGAAGCTTTCTTT	CASSPSGLLDTEAFF
once	TRBJ2-2	.	13	TRBV19	TGTGCCAGTAGTTTCACCCGGACCGGGGAGCTGTTTTTT	CASSFTRTGELFF
.	TRBJ1-1	.	13	TRBV27	TGTGCCAGCAGTTTTGCGGAGAACACTGAAGCTTTCTTT	CASSFAENTEAFF
.	TRBJ1-2	.	14	TRBV2	TGTGCCAGCAGTGAGGGACTAGGGTTCTATGGCTACACCTTC	CASSEGLGFYGYTF
.	TRBJ1-2	TRBD1	13	TRBV6-5	TGTGCCAGCAGGTCGGGACAGGCTAACGGCTACACCTTC	CASRSGQANGYTF
.	TRBJ2-1	.	12	TRBV5-1	TGCGCCAGCAGCTCCGACTACACTGAGCAGTTCTTC	CASSSDYTEQFF
.	TRBJ2-7	TRBD1	15	TRBV4-2	TGTGCCAGCAGCCAAGATCTGACAGGGGTTTACGAGCAGTACTTC	CASSQDLTGVYEQYF
.	TRBJ1-1	.	14	TRBV19	TGTGCCAGTAGTCGGGGGGCTGTGAACACTGAAGCTTTCTTT	CASSRGAVNTEAFF
.	TRBJ2-7	TRBD1	15	TRBV2	TGTGCCAGCACCCCACAGGGGGATAATTCCTACGAGCAGTACTTC	CASTPQGDNSYEQYF
.	TRBJ2-1	.	15	TRBV6-1	TGTGCCAGCAGTGAAAGGCAGGGGAGAGACAATGAGCAGTTCTTC	CASSERQGRDNEQFF
.	TRBJ1-4	.	12	TRBV6-1	TGTGCCAGCAGTGAAACGCGGGAAAAACTGTTTTTT	CASSETREKLFF
.	TRBJ2-2	.	13	TRBV2	TGTGCCAGCAGTTCGGAGGGCGCCGGGGAGCTGTTTTTT	CASSSEGAGELFF